These 31 T cell receptor beta chains came from one sample sequenced in a study of blood T cell repertoires in COVID-19. TCRdb's table, derived via immunoSEQ multiplex PCR, lists solely in-frame clones and lacks some. The sample contains around 130,000 clones, roughly 90% of which appear only once. Sample: peripheral blood. The receptors were sampled from a middle-aged man with acute or convalescent COVID-19.

This chain uses TRBV6-2 or TRBV6-3 with TRBJ1-2; D is perhaps TRBD1 (6 bases). From germline, CDR1 is MNHEY and CDR2 SVGEGT. This CDR3 has 12 residues. V lost 4 bases and J lost 7, with 10 bases in between. The CDR3 DNA sequence: TGTGCCAGCAGTTTCGGACAGCGTGGCTACACCTTC. This gives the protein CASSFGQRGYTF.

The chain recombines TRBV7-9 with TRBJ1-6; 7 nucleotides align to TRBD1. This CDR3 region has 13 residues. J gave up 14 bases and V 5 bases, and 9 bases lay outside the gene matches. Germline CDR1 SEHNR, CDR2 FQNEAQ (reference sequence). The CDR3 coding sequence is TGTGCCAGCAGCCAGGGACAGTATGTGGCCCTCCACTTT. Translating it yields CASSQGQYVALHF.

The chain couples TRBV5-1 to TRBJ2-3; TRBD2 might be the D (5 bases). The germline V gene encodes CDR1 SGHRS and CDR2 YFSETQ. V lost 3 bases and J 4 bases, leaving 9 bases between the germline ends. This CDR3 has 13 amino acids. The CDR3 DNA follows: TGCGCCAGCAGCTCAGACGGGGCAGATACGCAGTATTTT. This encodes CASSSDGADTQYF.

This clone showed up just once. The rearrangement joins TRBV19 to TRBJ1-1; possible D gene TRBD1, 6 bases. CDR3 length: 16 amino acids. V lost 7 bases, J lost 6 bases, and 24 bases lay in between. Germline V CDR1 and CDR2: LNHDA, SQIVND (reference sequence). In DNA form, the CDR3 reads TGTGCCAGTACCTCCACCCTTGGACAGCTGGGGGCTGAAGCTTTCTTT. It translates to CASTSTLGQLGAEAFF.

This clone has only a few counts. The V gene is TRBV29-1, the J gene TRBJ1-2; D is unresolved. Trimming took 2 bases from V and 0 from J, leaving 7 bases between them. This CDR3 is 13 amino acids long. Germline loops: CDR1 SQVTM, CDR2 ANQGSEA. The DNA for the CDR3 is TGCAGCGTTGAACTTACGGCTAACTATGGCTACACCTTC. The encoded protein is CSVELTANYGYTF.

This chain connects TRBV11-2 to TRBJ2-7; weak D call: TRBD1 (6 bases). Per the germline V gene, CDR1 is SGHAT and CDR2 is FQNNGV. The germline V and J ends were trimmed by 3 bases and 6 bases, with 12 bases remaining between them. CDR3 length: 13 residues. The CDR3 protein is CASSFGTKPEQYF. Here the CDR3 DNA reads TGTGCCAGCAGCTTCGGGACAAAACCCGAGCAGTACTTC.

This clone has only one observation. This chain links TRBV3-1 (or the pseudogene TRBV3-2) with TRBJ1-3; no clear D. Germline V gene lookup returns CDR1 LGHDT and CDR2 YNNKEL (reference sequence). Trimming shortened V by 4 bases and J by 3 bases, and 10 bases separated the two germline ends. The CDR3 consists of 14 residues. CDR3 protein: CASSPLVSGNTIYF. The DNA for the CDR3 is TGTGCCAGCAGCCCCCTAGTAAGTGGAAACACCATATATTTT.

The chain joins TRBV7-2 to TRBJ1-1; TRBD1 aligns across 9 bases. J was trimmed by 3 bases and V by 5 bases; bases with no gene match: 13. The CDR3 contains 17 residues. CDR1 SGHTA and CDR2 FQGNSA come from the germline V gene. DNA of the CDR3: TGTGCCAGCAGCCCGCTCCCCGGGACAGGGTTCCACACTGAAGCTTTCTTT. The encoded protein is CASSPLPGTGFHTEAFF.

V is TRBV19 and J is TRBJ1-1, with D perhaps matching TRBD1 (5 bases). CDR1 and CDR2 from the germline V gene are LNHDA and SQIVND (reference sequence). V was pared by 7 bases and J by 6 bases, with 21 bases between. The length of the CDR3 is 15 residues. The CDR3 region is CASIDQGIVNPEAFF. CDR3 coding DNA: TGTGCCAGTATCGACCAGGGTATAGTTAACCCTGAAGCTTTCTTT.

This chain uses TRBV2 with TRBJ2-1; 11 nucleotides match TRBD2. Germline values: CDR1 SNHLY, CDR2 FYNNEI. This CDR3 is 14 amino acids long. After removal of 10 bases from V and 4 bases from J, the junction contained 6 bases not matched to a gene. This chain's CDR3 is CAIILAGVYNEQFF. Here the CDR3 DNA reads TGTGCCATAATACTAGCGGGAGTTTACAATGAGCAGTTCTTC.

This rearrangement joins TRBV29-1 to TRBJ2-3; 14 nucleotides line up with TRBD2. With V trimmed by 4 bases and J by 5 bases, 17 bases remained unmatched. The CDR3 contains 19 residues. Looked up from germline, CDR1 is SQVTM and CDR2 is ANQGSEA. The chain's CDR3 is CSVGPGLAGGSRGIDTQYF. The CDR3 DNA sequence: TGCAGCGTTGGCCCTGGACTAGCGGGAGGAAGCAGGGGCATAGATACGCAGTATTTT.

J is TRBJ2-1 and V is TRBV10-3; the match to TRBD2 covers 8 bases. Germline V gives CDR1 ENHRY, CDR2 SYGVKD. CDR3 length: 16 residues. Trimming at V came to 4 bases and at J to 2 bases, leaving 7 bases not matched to a gene. CDR3 bases: TGTGCCATCAGTGGGCGGCGGGGGGCCGCCTACAATGAGCAGTTCTTC. Protein sequence: CAISGRRGAAYNEQFF.

The chain is built from TRBV6-5 and TRBJ1-1; D is undetermined. Deletions cut 2 bases from V and 1 base from J, with 8 bases between. Germline V lookup: CDR1 MNHEY, CDR2 SVGAGI. This CDR3 has 14 residues. CDR3 bases: TGTGCCAGCAGTTACCACAGCCAGAACACTGAAGCTTTCTTT. As protein: CASSYHSQNTEAFF.

This chain links TRBV12-3 or TRBV12-4 with TRBJ1-5, with 11 bases that match TRBD1. The CDR3 loop spans 13 amino acids. The ends lost 8 bases at V and 7 bases at J; junction bases unmatched: 4. CDR3 residues: CASGQGAGQPQHF. DNA of the CDR3: TGTGCCAGCGGACAGGGGGCTGGCCAGCCCCAGCATTTT.

On this clone itself: The junction departs from germline at one end; a sequencing error may be responsible. This chain uses TRBV5-1 with TRBJ1-2; 7 nucleotides agree with TRBD1. The V gene's germline CDR1 is SGHRS and CDR2 YFSETQ. The CDR3 is made up of 14 amino acids. CDR3 protein: CASRLGTANYGYTF. In DNA, the CDR3 is TGCGCCAGCCGCTTGGGGACAGCCAACTATGGCTACACCTTC.

The chain couples TRBV7-9 to TRBJ1-2; TRBD1 agrees at 7 bases. The CDR3 is made up of 17 amino acids. The germline CDR1 and CDR2 sequences are SEHNR and FQNEAQ (reference sequence). Germline trimming cut 5 bases from V and 8 bases from J; bases unmatched to any gene: 20. The CDR3 sequence is CASSPTPGDSPQRGYTF. The CDR3 bases are TGTGCCAGCAGCCCTACCCCAGGGGACAGTCCTCAGAGGGGCTACACCTTC.

The V call is TRBV15, the J call TRBJ1-3; tentative D call: TRBD1 (6 bases). V was pared by 0 bases and J by 2 bases, with 14 bases between. Germline CDR1 is LNHNV and CDR2 is YYDKDF (reference sequence). The CDR3 spans 17 residues. The CDR3 region has the DNA TGTGCCACCAGCAGAGATATAGGGGGAAGGGCTGGAAACACCATATATTTT. This sequence encodes CATSRDIGGRAGNTIYF.

The chain recombines TRBV7-8 with TRBJ2-7; D is possibly TRBD1 (6 bases). Trimming took 5 bases from V and 4 from J, leaving 18 bases between them. The V gene's germline CDR1 is SGHVS and CDR2 FQNEAQ. The CDR3 covers 15 residues. Here the CDR3 reads CASSTLQGIAYEQYF. The CDR3 nucleotides read TGTGCCAGCAGCACATTACAGGGAATAGCATACGAGCAGTACTTC. The variable domain in full, with the rest retrieved from reference TRBV7-8 and TRBJ2-7, is GAGVSQSPRYKVAKRGQDVALRCDPISGHVSLFWYQQALGQGPEFLTYFQNEAQLDKSGLPSDRFFAERPEGSVSTLKIQRTQQEDSAVYLCASSTLQGIAYEQYFGPGTRLTVT.

V gene TRBV4-1 combines with J gene TRBJ2-5; 13 bases map to TRBD2. The V and J ends lost 2 bases and 4 bases, in that order; junction bases with no gene match: 7. Germline CDR1 is MGHRA and CDR2 is YSYEKL. The CDR3 runs 17 residues. CDR3 bases: TGCGCCAGCAGCCAAAAGACTAGCGGGAGGTTTGGAGAGACCCAGTACTTC. This sequence encodes CASSQKTSGRFGETQYF.

The V call is TRBV6-6, the J call TRBJ2-7; D might be TRBD2 (5 bases). The germline V gene has CDR1 MNHNY and CDR2 SVGAGI (reference sequence). V was cut by 4 bases and J by 6 bases, with 13 bases left in between. The CDR3 runs 13 residues. The CDR3 bases are TGTGCCAGCAGTTGGCGGGCAGAGGGCGAGCAGTACTTC. Translated: CASSWRAEGEQYF.

This chain uses TRBV10-3 with TRBJ2-5; D uncertain. Trimming left V 10 bases short and J 4 bases short, with 16 bases between. There are 13 residues in the CDR3. Germline assignment: CDR1 ENHRY and CDR2 SYGVKD. DNA for the CDR3: TGTGCCACCGGTCTAGTCGATCGAGAGACCCAGTACTTC. The encoded protein is CATGLVDRETQYF.

The V call is TRBV6-5, the J call TRBJ2-1; TRBD2 agrees at 10 bases. Unmatched junction bases numbered 7, after V lost 5 bases and J lost 6 bases. The CDR3 has 15 residues. Germline values: CDR1 MNHEY, CDR2 SVGAGI. The CDR3 spells CASSIYSGGSNEQFF. The CDR3 DNA reads as TGTGCCAGCAGTATATATAGCGGGGGGAGCAATGAGCAGTTCTTC.

The CDR3 DNA reads as TGCGCCAGCAGTCAATCAGCGCGGCTCTCCTATAATTCACCCCTCCACTTT. Protein sequence: CASSQSARLSYNSPLHF. V usage is TRBV23-1 and J usage is TRBJ1-6; D gene ambiguous. TRBV23-1 is known as an ORF, though its function is uncertain. V dropped 0 bases and J dropped 0 bases, with 9 bases sitting between them. The CDR3 spans 17 residues.

V gene TRBV2 combines with J gene TRBJ2-3, with TRBD2 identical over 7 bases. CDR1 and CDR2 from the germline V gene are SNHLY and FYNNEI. With V trimmed by 8 bases and J by 2 bases, 7 bases remained unmatched. The CDR3 is 14 residues long. The CDR3 DNA sequence: TGTGCCAGCTCCACCGGGGGGAACACAGATACGCAGTATTTT. It yields the protein CASSTGGNTDTQYF.

DNA for the CDR3: TGTGCCAGCAGTGCGACAGTGGGCTACGAGCAGTACTTC. Its translation: CASSATVGYEQYF. The V gene is TRBV2, the J gene TRBJ2-7, with a tentative D call TRBD1 (5 bases). The CDR3 extends over 13 amino acids. V dropped 4 bases and J dropped 3 bases, with 10 bases sitting between them. Germline V gene lookup returns CDR1 SNHLY and CDR2 FYNNEI.

The chain joins TRBV13 to TRBJ2-7, with 11 bases matching TRBD1. J gave up 3 bases and V 6 bases, and 7 bases lay outside the gene matches. This CDR3 has 15 residues. Per germline, CDR1 PRHDT and CDR2 FYEKMQ (reference sequence). CDR3 sequence (DNA): TGTGCCAGCAGAGAAGGGGGGACAGGGGGCTACGAGCAGTACTTC. Amino acid sequence: CASREGGTGGYEQYF. The whole variable domain, filled in from reference TRBV13 and TRBJ2-7, reads AAGVIQSPRHLIKEKRETATLKCYPIPRHDTVYWYQQGPGQDPQFLISFYEKMQSDKGSIPDRFSAQQFSDYHSELNMSSLELGDSALYFCASREGGTGGYEQYFGPGTRLTVT.

V usage is TRBV24-1 and J usage is TRBJ2-3; D might be TRBD1 (5 bases). Deletions cut 2 bases from V and 1 base from J, with 6 bases between. The CDR3 sequence is 14 residues long. Germline V gene data show CDR1 as KGHDR and CDR2 as SFDVKD. The CDR3 loop reads CATSDSRGTDTQYF. Here the CDR3 DNA reads TGTGCCACCAGTGATTCCAGGGGCACAGATACGCAGTATTTT.

The chain carries TRBV10-2 and TRBJ2-4; 8 positions agree with TRBD2. The germline V gene has CDR1 WSHSY and CDR2 SAAADI. CDR3 length: 16 amino acids. With V trimmed by 4 bases and J by 0 bases, 5 bases remained unmatched. The CDR3 loop is CASSVRGGLAKNIQYF. The CDR3 DNA sequence: TGCGCCAGCAGTGTCCGGGGGGGCTTAGCCAAAAACATTCAGTACTTC.

The chain couples TRBV19 to TRBJ2-1, with D hard to call. The V end was cut by 2 bases, the J end by 8 bases, with 4 bases between. Germline V gene data show CDR1 as LNHDA and CDR2 as SQIVND (reference sequence). The CDR3 loop spans 11 amino acids. CDR3 DNA sequence: TGTGCCAGTAGTATACATCATGAGCAGTTCTTC. Encoded protein: CASSIHHEQFF. Filled out from reference TRBV19 and TRBJ2-1, the complete variable domain reads DGGITQSPKYLFRKEGQNVTLSCEQNLNHDAMYWYRQDPGQGLRLIYYSQIVNDFQKGDIAEGYSVSREKKESFPLTVTSAQKNPTAFYLCASSIHHEQFFGPGTRLTVL.

The V and J genes are TRBV29-1 and TRBJ1-5; D is possibly TRBD1 (5 bases). Germline values: CDR1 SQVTM, CDR2 ANQGSEA. The V end was cut by 3 bases, the J end by 1 base, with 10 bases between. The CDR3 has 14 amino acids. The CDR3 reads CSVDGGGSNQPQHF. CDR3 sequence (DNA): TGCAGCGTTGACGGGGGAGGGAGCAATCAGCCCCAGCATTTT.

This chain uses TRBV6-2 or TRBV6-3 with TRBJ2-1; 8 positions match TRBD2. CDR1 and CDR2 from the germline V gene are MNHEY and SVGEGT. Trimming took 6 bases from V and 3 from J; bases not matched to a gene: 19. This CDR3 has 19 residues. This CDR3 is CASSPPGVLLAGFYNEQFF. The CDR3 coding sequence is TGTGCCAGCAGCCCACCCGGGGTGTTGTTAGCGGGGTTCTACAATGAGCAGTTCTTC.